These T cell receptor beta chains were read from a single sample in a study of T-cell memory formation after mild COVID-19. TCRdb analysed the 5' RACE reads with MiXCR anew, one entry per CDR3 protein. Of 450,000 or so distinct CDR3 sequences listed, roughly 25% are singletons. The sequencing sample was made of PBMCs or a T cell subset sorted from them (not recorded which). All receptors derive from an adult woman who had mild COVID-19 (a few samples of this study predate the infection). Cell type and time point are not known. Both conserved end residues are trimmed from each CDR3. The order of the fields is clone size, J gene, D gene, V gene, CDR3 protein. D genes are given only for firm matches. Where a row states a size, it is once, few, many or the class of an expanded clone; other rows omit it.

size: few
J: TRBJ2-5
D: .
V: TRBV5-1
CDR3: ASSPGAGTQY

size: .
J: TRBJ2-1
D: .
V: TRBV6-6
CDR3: ASSQTGPTDDEQF

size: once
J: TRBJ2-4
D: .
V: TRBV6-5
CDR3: ASSYSSRAKNIQY

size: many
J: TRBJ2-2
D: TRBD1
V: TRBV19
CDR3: ASSPRTGYTGELF

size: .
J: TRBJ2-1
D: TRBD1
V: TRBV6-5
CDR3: ASREDRGRYNEQF

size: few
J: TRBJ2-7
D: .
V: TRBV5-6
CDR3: ASSQDGSSYEQY

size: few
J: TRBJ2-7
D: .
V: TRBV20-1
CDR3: SARADVSTGEY

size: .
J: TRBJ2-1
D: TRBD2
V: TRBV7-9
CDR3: ASSLPGVAGGSSYNEQF

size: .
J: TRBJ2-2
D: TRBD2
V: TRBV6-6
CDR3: ASSPGLAGSSNTGELF

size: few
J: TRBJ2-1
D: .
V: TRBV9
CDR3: ASSGKVPEQF

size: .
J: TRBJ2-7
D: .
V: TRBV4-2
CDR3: ASSRDLAYEQY

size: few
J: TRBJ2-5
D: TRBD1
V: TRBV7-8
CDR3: ASSTGRGQGGTQY

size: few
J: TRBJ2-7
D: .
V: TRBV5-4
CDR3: ASSLGFTREGYEQY

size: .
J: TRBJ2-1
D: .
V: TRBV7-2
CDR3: ASSLAGQSFNEQF

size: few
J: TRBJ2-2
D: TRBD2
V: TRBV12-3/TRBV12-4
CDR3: ASSRGGDTGELF

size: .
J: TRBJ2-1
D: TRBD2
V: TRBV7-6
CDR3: ASSLDPAGGNEQF

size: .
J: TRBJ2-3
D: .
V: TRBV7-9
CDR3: ASSLSSGSTQY

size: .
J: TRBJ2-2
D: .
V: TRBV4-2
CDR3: ASSQDSGELF

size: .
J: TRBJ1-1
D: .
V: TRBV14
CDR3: ASSQVLRAEAF

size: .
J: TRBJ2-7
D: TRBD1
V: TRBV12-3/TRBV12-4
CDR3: ASSTQGTSYEQY

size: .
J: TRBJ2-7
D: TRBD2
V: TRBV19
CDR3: ASSMKREVSYEQY

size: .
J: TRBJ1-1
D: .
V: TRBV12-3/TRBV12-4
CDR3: ASRSTGTEAF

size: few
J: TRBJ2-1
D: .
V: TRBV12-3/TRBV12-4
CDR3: ASSLVGAGVVNEQF

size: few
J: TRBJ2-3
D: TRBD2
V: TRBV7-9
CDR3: ASSSGGLAGVDTQY

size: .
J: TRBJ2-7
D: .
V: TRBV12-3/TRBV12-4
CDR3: ASSLGGTYSYEQY

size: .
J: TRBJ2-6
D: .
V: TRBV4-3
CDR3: ASSQSFSGANVLT

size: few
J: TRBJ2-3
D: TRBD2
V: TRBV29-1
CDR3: SVGLAYTDTQY

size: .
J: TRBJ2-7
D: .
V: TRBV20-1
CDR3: SARTGIRPSYEQY

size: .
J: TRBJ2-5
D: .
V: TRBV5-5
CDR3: ASSRQAGGQETQY

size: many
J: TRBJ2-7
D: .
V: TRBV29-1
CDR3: SVESDSYEQY

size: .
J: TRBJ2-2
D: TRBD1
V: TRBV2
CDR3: ASSDGTGDTGELF

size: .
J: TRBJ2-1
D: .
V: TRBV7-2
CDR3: ASSSTRDEQF

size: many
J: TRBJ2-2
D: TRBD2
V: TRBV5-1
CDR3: ASSLAGTRGTGELF

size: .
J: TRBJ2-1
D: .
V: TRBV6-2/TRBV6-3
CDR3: ASSYDTYNEQF